Below, one TCR beta chain is given with its context. Per the original data handling: Reference gene primer amplification gave nucleated cell count estimates. Generated by immunoSEQ multiplex PCR, the TCRdb table keeps only in-frame clones and is missing some. V, J and clone size were drawn from that table, and D and trimming were deduced from the DNA. The data show tens of thousands of clones, 86% seen once. The sample belongs to a study of blood T cell repertoires in COVID-19. Overall study: Whether acute or convalescent, the COVID-19 samples came from the United States, Italy and Spain. Sources were T cells, B-cell-depleted T cells, or PBMCs; the material itself was cDNA or gDNA.

The sequenced sample was peripheral blood. This receptor was identified in a woman over 75 with acute or convalescent COVID-19.

CDR3 loop: CASSLVRDDEQFF. The CDR3 DNA sequence: TGCGCCAGCAGCTTAGTCAGGGATGATGAGCAGTTCTTC. This chain uses TRBV5-1 with TRBJ2-1; D may be TRBD1 (5 bases). V lost 2 bases to trimming and J lost 8 bases, with 11 bases between them. Germline V CDR1 and CDR2: SGHRS, YFSETQ. The CDR3 runs 13 residues. Based on the CDR3 plus reference TRBV5-1 and TRBJ2-1, the full variable domain is KAGVTQTPRYLIKTRGQQVTLSCSPISGHRSVSWYQQTPGQGLQFLFEYFSETQRNKGNFPGRFSGRQFSNSRSEMNVSTLELGDSALYLCASSLVRDDEQFFGPGTRLTVL.